The 27 T cell receptor beta chains presented below share a single source sample, sequenced in a study of technical replicates of blood from several donors. The assay was immunoSEQ multiplex PCR, and TCRdb's table has in-frame clones only and misses some. The sample yields some 80,000 clones, about 91% seen once. The sequenced material came from T cells isolated from PBMCs. The receptors here all came from a human donor in good health.

The chain carries TRBV9 and TRBJ1-1; 9 positions match TRBD1. V was pared by 0 bases and J by 7 bases, with 7 bases of the junction left unmatched. Looked up from germline, CDR1 is SGDLS and CDR2 is YYNGEE. The CDR3 covers 15 residues. CDR3 coding DNA: TGTGCCAGCAGCGTAGACGGGACAGGGCTTTTTGAAGCTTTCTTT. Encoded protein: CASSVDGTGLFEAFF.

The chain joins TRBV7-2 to TRBJ2-5; 9 nucleotides agree with TRBD1. Germline values: CDR1 SGHTA, CDR2 FQGNSA. V gave up 7 bases and J gave up 1 base; unmatched junction bases: 13. The CDR3 is made up of 17 amino acids. This CDR3 reads CASIKSSGQGSQETQYF. CDR3 nucleotides: TGTGCCAGCATAAAATCATCGGGACAGGGCTCCCAAGAGACCCAGTACTTC. The whole variable domain, remainder taken from reference TRBV7-2 and TRBJ2-5, is GAGVSQSPSNKVTEKGKDVELRCDPISGHTALYWYRQSLGQGLEFLIYFQGNSAPDKSGLPSDRFSAERTGGSVSTLTIQRTQQEDSAVYLCASIKSSGQGSQETQYFGPGTRLLVL.

The sample holds a few counts of this clone. J is TRBJ2-7 and V is TRBV7-2; no reliable D call. Looked up from germline, CDR1 is SGHTA and CDR2 is FQGNSA. The CDR3 spans 12 residues. Trimming removed 8 bases from V and 2 bases from J, with 10 bases in between. The CDR3 sequence is CASRSAAYEQYF. CDR3 bases: TGTGCCAGCCGGAGCGCTGCCTACGAGCAGTACTTC.

Turning to this clone: This specimen includes other DNA sequences encoding the same CDR3. V gene TRBV27 combines with J gene TRBJ1-2; 7 bases are a match to TRBD1. The CDR3 has 13 amino acids. The germline V gene has CDR1 MNHEY and CDR2 SMNVEV (reference sequence). With 3 bases clipped from V and 5 bases from J, the junction kept 3 bases outside the gene matches. In nucleotides, the CDR3 is TGTGCCAGCAGTTTGACAGGGAATTATGGCTACACCTTC. Translation: CASSLTGNYGYTF.

This clone came up a few times. The V call is TRBV19, the J call TRBJ2-3, with TRBD1 matching over 10 bases. V lost 5 bases to trimming and J lost 1 base; unmatched junction nucleotides: 12. The CDR3 consists of 18 residues. Germline CDR1 reads LNHDA; CDR2 reads SQIVND (reference sequence). CDR3 nucleotide sequence: TGTGCCAGTAGTGTCCGGGACAGGGGCTACACCGGCACAGATACGCAGTATTTT. This translates into CASSVRDRGYTGTDTQYF. The full variable domain, in which reference TRBV19 and TRBJ2-3 provide the parts outside the CDR3, is DGGITQSPKYLFRKEGQNVTLSCEQNLNHDAMYWYRQDPGQGLRLIYYSQIVNDFQKGDIAEGYSVSREKKESFPLTVTSAQKNPTAFYLCASSVRDRGYTGTDTQYFGPGTRLTVL.

This chain joins TRBV4-1 and TRBJ2-7, with D perhaps TRBD2 (6 bases). CDR3 size: 19 residues. V dropped 0 bases and J dropped 4 bases, with 25 bases sitting between them. The germline gives CDR1 MGHRA, CDR2 YSYEKL. CDR3 DNA: TGCGCCAGCAGCCAAGATTTTGGGTTTTGGGCTAGCGAGAAATACGAGCAGTACTTC. Its translation: CASSQDFGFWASEKYEQYF.

The chain carries TRBV27 and TRBJ2-1; D may be TRBD1 (5 bases). This CDR3 contains 16 residues. Trimming pared 2 bases from V and 1 base from J, leaving 12 bases between. CDR1 is MNHEY and CDR2 is SMNVEV in the germline V gene (reference sequence). CDR3 coding DNA: TGTGCCAGCAGTTTAAGGTGGGGCTCTTCCTACAATGAGCAGTTCTTC. Translation gives CASSLRWGSSYNEQFF.

This chain uses TRBV13 with TRBJ2-1; TRBD2 matches at 7 bases. Germline V gene lookup returns CDR1 PRHDT and CDR2 FYEKMQ (reference sequence). V shed 1 base and J 1 base; nucleotides not matched to a gene: 4. CDR3 length: 16 amino acids. The CDR3 is CASSLESAGSYNEQFF. CDR3 sequence (DNA): TGTGCCAGCAGCTTAGAGTCAGCGGGGTCCTACAATGAGCAGTTCTTC.

V gene TRBV4-2 combines with J gene TRBJ2-7; D is possibly TRBD2 (6 bases). Germline CDR1 and CDR2: LGHNA and YNFKEQ. Trimming left V 1 base short and J 1 base short, with 11 bases between. The CDR3 sequence is 15 residues long. The CDR3 coding sequence is TGTGCCAGCAGCCAAGCTAGCGAGACATCCTACGAGCAGTACTTC. It yields the protein CASSQASETSYEQYF.

The chain is built from TRBV30 and TRBJ2-1, with 14 positions matching TRBD2. The germline gives CDR1 GTSNPN, CDR2 SVGIG (reference sequence). V gave up 3 bases and J gave up 9 bases; unmatched junction bases: 4. The length of the CDR3 is 14 residues. CDR3 coding DNA: TGTGCCTGGAGGGGACTAGCGGGAGTATCTGAGCAGTTCTTC. Translation: CAWRGLAGVSEQFF. The full variable domain, rest sourced from reference TRBV30 and TRBJ2-1, is SQTIHQWPATLVQPVGSPLSLECTVEGTSNPNLYWYRQAAGRGLQLLFYSVGIGQISSEVPQNLSASRPQDRQFILSSKKLLLSDSGFYLCAWRGLAGVSEQFFGPGTRLTVL.

This clone showed up just once. The chain is built from TRBV11-1 and TRBJ2-7; D possibly corresponds to TRBD1 (5 bases). Germline lookup yields CDR1 SGHAT and CDR2 FQDESV (reference sequence). V lost 4 bases, J lost 3 bases, and 13 bases lay in between. The CDR3 has 14 residues. The CDR3 nucleotides are TGTGCCAGCAGCTCTCCCGGACACAGCTACGAGCAGTACTTC. It is translated as CASSSPGHSYEQYF.

The J gene is TRBJ2-1, the V gene TRBV5-1; 7 bases fit TRBD1. Germline V gene data show CDR1 as SGHRS and CDR2 as YFSETQ. The CDR3 has 14 residues. J gave up 5 bases and V 0 bases, and 2 bases lay outside the gene matches. As DNA, the CDR3 is TGCGCCAGCAGCTTGGTAGGGGGCAACAATGAGCAGTTCTTC. It translates to CASSLVGGNNEQFF. Filled out from reference TRBV5-1 and TRBJ2-1, the complete variable domain reads KAGVTQTPRYLIKTRGQQVTLSCSPISGHRSVSWYQQTPGQGLQFLFEYFSETQRNKGNFPGRFSGRQFSNSRSEMNVSTLELGDSALYLCASSLVGGNNEQFFGPGTRLTVL.

CDR3 loop: CASSSQGSSNQPQHF. CDR3 DNA sequence: TGTGCCAGCAGTTCGCAGGGGTCTAGCAATCAGCCCCAGCATTTT. The rearrangement joins TRBV6-5 to TRBJ1-5, with a possible D match to TRBD1 (6 bases). Germline V gives CDR1 MNHEY, CDR2 SVGAGI. Trimming shortened V by 4 bases and J by 0 bases, and 10 bases separated the two germline ends. This CDR3 comprises 15 residues.

This clone was recorded once. The chain joins TRBV2 to TRBJ2-7; a weak D match, TRBD2 (6 bases). V was pared by 4 bases and J by 4 bases, with 14 bases between. Germline CDR1 is SNHLY and CDR2 is FYNNEI. CDR3 size: 14 residues. The CDR3 is CASSVKSGAYEQYF. The CDR3 DNA reads TGTGCCAGCAGTGTAAAATCGGGAGCATACGAGCAGTACTTC.

The genes are TRBV11-2 and TRBJ2-6; 8 bases are a match to TRBD1. V gave up 3 bases and J gave up 0 bases; unmatched junction bases: 4. The CDR3 runs to 17 residues. CDR1 and CDR2 from the germline V gene are SGHAT and FQNNGV. CDR3 region: CASSFGQGRSGANVLTF. Here the CDR3 DNA reads TGTGCCAGCAGCTTCGGACAGGGCCGCTCTGGGGCCAACGTCCTGACTTTC.

The V and J genes are TRBV13 and TRBJ2-1; no clear D. Germline values: CDR1 PRHDT, CDR2 FYEKMQ (reference sequence). Trimming cost V 3 bases and J 0 bases, with 6 bases left between them. The CDR3 covers 14 residues. The CDR3 sequence: CASSFLSSYNEQFF. CDR3 in DNA: TGTGCCAGCAGCTTTCTCTCCTCCTACAATGAGCAGTTCTTC.

V is TRBV30 and J is TRBJ1-5; D unresolved. Trimming left V 0 bases short and J 4 bases short, with 7 bases between. The CDR3 is made up of 13 amino acids. Germline V gives CDR1 GTSNPN, CDR2 SVGIG (reference sequence). This chain's CDR3 is CAWSVTPNQPQHF. The CDR3, as DNA: TGTGCCTGGAGTGTAACACCAAATCAGCCCCAGCATTTT.

V usage is TRBV30 and J usage is TRBJ2-5, with D possibly being TRBD2 (6 bases). Deletions cut 4 bases from V and 2 bases from J, with 11 bases between. Germline-derived CDR1 and CDR2 are GTSNPN and SVGIG (reference sequence). This CDR3 has 13 amino acids. The CDR3 DNA follows: TGTGCCTGGATAAAAGGAGGGCAAGAGACCCAGTACTTC. The encoded protein is CAWIKGGQETQYF.

V usage is TRBV10-3 and J usage is TRBJ1-2, with TRBD1 matching over 7 bases. The length of the CDR3 is 13 residues. The J segment lost 5 bases and the V segment lost 9 bases, leaving 9 bases of the junction unmatched. Germline V CDR1 and CDR2: ENHRY, SYGVKD. In DNA, the CDR3 is TGTGCCATTACCGGGACAGAGGGTTATGGCTACACCTTC. This encodes CAITGTEGYGYTF.

This clone showed up just once. This chain uses TRBV4-1 with TRBJ2-3, with TRBD2 matching 10 bases. The length of the CDR3 is 15 residues. V shed 1 base, J shed 8 bases, and the junction held 6 bases outside the gene matches. CDR1 is MGHRA and CDR2 is YSYEKL in the germline V gene. The CDR3 sequence is CASSQVQREGLTQYF. CDR3 coding DNA: TGCGCCAGCAGCCAAGTGCAGCGGGAGGGCCTTACGCAGTATTTT.

This clone was observed once. This chain links TRBV5-1 with TRBJ2-7; 7 bases map to TRBD1. The CDR3 has 13 residues. Germline V gene lookup returns CDR1 SGHRS and CDR2 YFSETQ. V lost 3 bases to trimming and J lost 6 bases; unmatched junction nucleotides: 6. The CDR3 is CASSYWTGGEQYF. CDR3 nucleotide sequence: TGCGCCAGCAGCTACTGGACAGGCGGCGAGCAGTACTTC. Combining the CDR3 with reference TRBV5-1 and TRBJ2-7 gives the whole variable domain KAGVTQTPRYLIKTRGQQVTLSCSPISGHRSVSWYQQTPGQGLQFLFEYFSETQRNKGNFPGRFSGRQFSNSRSEMNVSTLELGDSALYLCASSYWTGGEQYFGPGTRLTVT.

The chain employs TRBV28 and TRBJ2-7, with 7 bases identical to TRBD1. J lost 0 bases, V lost 5 bases, and 7 bases had no gene match. The CDR3 length is 15 residues. In germline, CDR1 is MDHEN, CDR2 SYDVKM. CDR3 amino acids: CASSPRDSTSYEQYF. CDR3 DNA sequence: TGTGCCAGCAGTCCCCGGGACAGTACCTCCTACGAGCAGTACTTC.

This clone was seen a few times. The rearrangement joins TRBV7-2 to TRBJ2-3; TRBD2 aligns across 10 bases. With 5 bases clipped from V and 5 bases from J, the junction kept 7 bases outside the gene matches. Per germline, CDR1 SGHTA and CDR2 FQGNSA. This CDR3 is 15 amino acids long. CDR3 nucleotides: TGTGCCAGCAGCCCCAGCGGGAGGGCCAGAGATACGCAGTATTTT. Amino acids: CASSPSGRARDTQYF.

This chain uses TRBV29-1 with TRBJ1-1; TRBD1 aligns across 8 bases. Germline V gene data show CDR1 as SQVTM and CDR2 as ANQGSEA. The CDR3 spans 15 residues. With 0 bases clipped from V and 5 bases from J, the junction kept 8 bases outside the gene matches. The CDR3 is CSVEDPDREGTEAFF. The CDR3, as DNA: TGCAGCGTTGAAGACCCGGACAGGGAGGGTACTGAAGCTTTCTTT. The whole variable domain, remainder taken from reference TRBV29-1 and TRBJ1-1, is SAVISQKPSRDICQRGTSLTIQCQVDSQVTMMFWYRQQPGQSLTLIATANQGSEATYESGFVIDKFPISRPNLTFSTLTVSNMSPEDSSIYLCSVEDPDREGTEAFFGQGTRLTVV.

The genes are TRBV18 and TRBJ2-7; no reliable D call. The CDR3 is 14 residues long. Germline V CDR1 and CDR2: KGHSH, LQKENI. V was pared by 2 bases and J by 3 bases, with 11 bases between. As DNA, the CDR3 is TGTGCCAGCTCACCAATGACTGAAGGCTACGAGCAGTACTTC. It codes for CASSPMTEGYEQYF.

The J gene is TRBJ2-1, the V gene TRBV18; 11 positions agree with TRBD2. The CDR3 is made up of 16 amino acids. V trimming: 3 bases; J trimming: 5 bases; junction bases outside the gene matches: 6. In germline, CDR1 is KGHSH, CDR2 LQKENI. CDR3 loop: CASSPTLAGVDNEQFF. For the CDR3, the DNA is TGTGCCAGCTCACCGACACTAGCGGGAGTGGACAATGAGCAGTTCTTC.

This chain links TRBV7-2 with TRBJ1-2, with no clear D. The CDR3 extends over 14 amino acids. Germline V gene sequence: CDR1 SGHTA, CDR2 FQGNSA. V lost 8 bases and J lost 4, with 17 bases in between. As DNA, the CDR3 is TGTGCCAGCTCCGAGACGGACTATGGCTATGGCTACACCTTC. Amino acid sequence: CASSETDYGYGYTF.